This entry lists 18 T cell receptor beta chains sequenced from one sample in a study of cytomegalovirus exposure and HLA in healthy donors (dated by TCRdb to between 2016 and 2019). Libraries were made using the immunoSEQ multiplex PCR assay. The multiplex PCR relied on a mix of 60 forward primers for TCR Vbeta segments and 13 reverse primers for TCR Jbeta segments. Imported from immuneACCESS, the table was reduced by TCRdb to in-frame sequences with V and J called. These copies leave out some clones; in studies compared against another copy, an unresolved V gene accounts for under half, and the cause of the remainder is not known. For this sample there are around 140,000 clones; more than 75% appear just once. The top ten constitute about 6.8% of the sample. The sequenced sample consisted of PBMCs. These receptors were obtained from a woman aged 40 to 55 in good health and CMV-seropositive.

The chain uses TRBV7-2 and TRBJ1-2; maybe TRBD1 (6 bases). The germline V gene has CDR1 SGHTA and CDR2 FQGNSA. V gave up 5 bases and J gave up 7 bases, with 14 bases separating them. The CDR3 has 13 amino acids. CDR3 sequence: CASSPTGTGGYTF. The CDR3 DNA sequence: TGTGCCAGCAGCCCTACAGGGACCGGTGGCTACACCTTC.

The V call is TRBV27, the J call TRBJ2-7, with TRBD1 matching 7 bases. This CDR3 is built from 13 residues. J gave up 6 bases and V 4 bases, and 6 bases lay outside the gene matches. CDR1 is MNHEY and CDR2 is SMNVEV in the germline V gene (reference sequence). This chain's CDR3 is CASSSLQGREQYF. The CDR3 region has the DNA TGTGCCAGCAGTTCTTTACAGGGGCGCGAGCAGTACTTC.

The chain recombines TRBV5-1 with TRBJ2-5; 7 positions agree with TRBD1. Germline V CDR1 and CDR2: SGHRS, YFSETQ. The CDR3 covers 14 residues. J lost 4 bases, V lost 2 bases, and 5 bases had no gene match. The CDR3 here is CASSFRQGGETQYF. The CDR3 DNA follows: TGCGCCAGCAGCTTTAGACAGGGCGGAGAGACCCAGTACTTC.

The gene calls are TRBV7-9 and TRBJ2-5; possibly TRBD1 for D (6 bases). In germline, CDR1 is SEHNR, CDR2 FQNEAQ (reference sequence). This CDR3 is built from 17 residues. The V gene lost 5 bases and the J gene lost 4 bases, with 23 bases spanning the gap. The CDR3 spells CASSLDKAGAAGETQYF. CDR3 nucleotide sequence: TGTGCCAGCAGCCTTGACAAGGCAGGGGCCGCCGGAGAGACCCAGTACTTC. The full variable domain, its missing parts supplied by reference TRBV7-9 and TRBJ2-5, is DTGVSQNPRHKITKRGQNVTFRCDPISEHNRLYWYRQTLGQGPEFLTYFQNEAQLEKSRLLSDRFSAERPKGSFSTLEIQRTEQGDSAMYLCASSLDKAGAAGETQYFGPGTRLLVL.

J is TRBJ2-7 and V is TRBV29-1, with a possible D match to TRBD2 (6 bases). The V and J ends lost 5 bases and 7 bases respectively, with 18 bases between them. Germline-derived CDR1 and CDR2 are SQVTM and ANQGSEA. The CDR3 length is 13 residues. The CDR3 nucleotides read TGCAGCGTTCGACTGGAGGGCCGAGGAGAGCAGTACTTC. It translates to CSVRLEGRGEQYF.

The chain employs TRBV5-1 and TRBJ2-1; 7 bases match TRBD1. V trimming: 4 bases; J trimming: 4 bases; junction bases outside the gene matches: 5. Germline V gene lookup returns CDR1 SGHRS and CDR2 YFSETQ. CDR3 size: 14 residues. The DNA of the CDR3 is TGCGCCAGCAGCCCGGGACAGCTATACAATGAGCAGTTCTTC. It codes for CASSPGQLYNEQFF.

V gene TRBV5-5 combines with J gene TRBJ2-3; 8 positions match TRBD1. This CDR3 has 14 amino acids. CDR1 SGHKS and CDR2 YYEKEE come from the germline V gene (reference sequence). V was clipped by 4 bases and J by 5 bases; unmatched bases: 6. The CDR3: CASSGSGGGDTQYF. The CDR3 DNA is TGTGCCAGCAGCGGTTCAGGGGGCGGAGATACGCAGTATTTT. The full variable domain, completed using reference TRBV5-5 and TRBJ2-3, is DAGVTQSPTHLIKTRGQQVTLRCSPISGHKSVSWYQQVLGQGPQFIFQYYEKEERGRGNFPDRFSARQFPNYSSELNVNALLLGDSALYLCASSGSGGGDTQYFGPGTRLTVL.

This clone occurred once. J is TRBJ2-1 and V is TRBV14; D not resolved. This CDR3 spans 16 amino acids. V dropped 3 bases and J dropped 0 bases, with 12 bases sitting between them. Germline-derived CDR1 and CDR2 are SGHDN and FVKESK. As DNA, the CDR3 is TGTGCCAGCAGCCATTTTACAGTCAACTCCTACAATGAGCAGTTCTTC. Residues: CASSHFTVNSYNEQFF.

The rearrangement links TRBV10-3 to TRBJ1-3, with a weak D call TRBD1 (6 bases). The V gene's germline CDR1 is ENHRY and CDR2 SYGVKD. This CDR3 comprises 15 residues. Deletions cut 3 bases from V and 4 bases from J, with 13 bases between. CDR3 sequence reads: CAISELGRGGNTIYF. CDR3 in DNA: TGTGCCATCAGTGAACTGGGCAGGGGCGGAAACACCATATATTTT.

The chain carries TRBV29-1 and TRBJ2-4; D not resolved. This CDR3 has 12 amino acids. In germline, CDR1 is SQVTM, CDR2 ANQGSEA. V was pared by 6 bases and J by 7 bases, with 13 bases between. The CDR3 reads CSVPPPRNIQYF. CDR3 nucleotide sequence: TGCAGCGTCCCCCCACCCCGGAACATTCAGTACTTC.

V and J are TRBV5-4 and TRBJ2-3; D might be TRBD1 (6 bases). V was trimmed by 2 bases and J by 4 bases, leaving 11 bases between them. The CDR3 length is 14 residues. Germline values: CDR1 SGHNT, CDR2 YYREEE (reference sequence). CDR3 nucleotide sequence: TGTGCCAGCAGCTTCGGGGACACCGCAGATACGCAGTATTTT. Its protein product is CASSFGDTADTQYF.

CDR3 in amino acids: CASSASGARGEKLFF. DNA of the CDR3: TGTGCCAGCAGTGCCTCGGGAGCACGTGGTGAAAAACTGTTTTTT. J is TRBJ1-4 and V is TRBV6-1; D is unclear. The CDR3 extends over 15 amino acids. Deletions cut 4 bases from V and 7 bases from J, with 16 bases between. From germline, CDR1 is MNHNS and CDR2 SASEGT.

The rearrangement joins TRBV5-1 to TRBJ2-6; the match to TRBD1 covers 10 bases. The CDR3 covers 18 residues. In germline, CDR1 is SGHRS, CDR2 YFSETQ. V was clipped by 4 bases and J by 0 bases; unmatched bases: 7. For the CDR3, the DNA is TGCGCCAGCAGCCCGCGGACAGGGGGAACCTCTGGGGCCAACGTCCTGACTTTC. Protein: CASSPRTGGTSGANVLTF.

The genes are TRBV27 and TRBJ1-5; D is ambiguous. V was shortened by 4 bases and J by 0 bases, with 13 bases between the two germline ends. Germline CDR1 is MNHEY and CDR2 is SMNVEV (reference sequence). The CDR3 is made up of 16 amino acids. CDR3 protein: CASSSTAWASNQPQHF. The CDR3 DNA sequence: TGTGCCAGCAGTTCTACGGCGTGGGCTAGCAATCAGCCCCAGCATTTT.

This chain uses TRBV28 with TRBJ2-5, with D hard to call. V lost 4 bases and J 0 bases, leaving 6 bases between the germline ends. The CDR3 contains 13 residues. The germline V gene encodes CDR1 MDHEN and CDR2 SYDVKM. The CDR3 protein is CASSSPDQETQYF. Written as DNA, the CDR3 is TGTGCCAGCAGTTCCCCGGACCAAGAGACCCAGTACTTC.

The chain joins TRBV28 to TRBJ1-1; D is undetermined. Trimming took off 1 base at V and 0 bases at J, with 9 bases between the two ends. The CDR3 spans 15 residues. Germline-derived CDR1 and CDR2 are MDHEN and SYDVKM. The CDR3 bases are TGTGCCAGCAGTTTATACGCAGTCATGAACACTGAAGCTTTCTTT. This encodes CASSLYAVMNTEAFF.

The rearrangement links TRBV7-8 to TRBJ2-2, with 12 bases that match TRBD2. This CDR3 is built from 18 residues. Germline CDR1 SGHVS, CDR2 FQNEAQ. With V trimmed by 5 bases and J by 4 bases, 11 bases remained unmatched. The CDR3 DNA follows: TGTGCCAGCAGCGAAGGACTAGCGGGAAGGGTGAGCACCGGGGAGCTGTTTTTT. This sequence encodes CASSEGLAGRVSTGELFF. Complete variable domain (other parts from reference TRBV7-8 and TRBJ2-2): GAGVSQSPRYKVAKRGQDVALRCDPISGHVSLFWYQQALGQGPEFLTYFQNEAQLDKSGLPSDRFFAERPEGSVSTLKIQRTQQEDSAVYLCASSEGLAGRVSTGELFFGEGSRLTVL.

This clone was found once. CDR3 coding DNA: TGCGCCAGCAGCCAAGGGGCAGGCTACTCTGGAAACACCATATATTTT. It translates to CASSQGAGYSGNTIYF. J is TRBJ1-3 and V is TRBV4-1; no clear D gene. The V end was cut by 1 base, the J end by 0 bases, with 10 bases between. Germline assignment: CDR1 MGHRA and CDR2 YSYEKL. The CDR3 loop spans 16 amino acids.